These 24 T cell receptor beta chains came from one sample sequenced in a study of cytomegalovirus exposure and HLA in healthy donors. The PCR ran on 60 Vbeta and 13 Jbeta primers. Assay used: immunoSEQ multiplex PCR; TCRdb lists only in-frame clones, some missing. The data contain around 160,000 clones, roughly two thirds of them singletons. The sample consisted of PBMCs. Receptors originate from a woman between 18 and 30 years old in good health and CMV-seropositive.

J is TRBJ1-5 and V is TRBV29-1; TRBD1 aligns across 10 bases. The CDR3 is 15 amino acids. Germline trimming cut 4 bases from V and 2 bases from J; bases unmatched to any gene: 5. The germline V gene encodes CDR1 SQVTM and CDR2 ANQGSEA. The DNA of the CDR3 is TGCAGCGTTGTTTCCGGGACAGGGGGCAATCAGCCCCAGCATTTT. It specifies CSVVSGTGGNQPQHF.

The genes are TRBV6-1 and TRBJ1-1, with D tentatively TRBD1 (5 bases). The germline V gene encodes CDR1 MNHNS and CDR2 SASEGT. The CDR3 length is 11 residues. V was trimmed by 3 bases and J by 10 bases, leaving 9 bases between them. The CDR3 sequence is CASSEGRGAFF. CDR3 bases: TGTGCCAGCAGTGAGGGAAGGGGAGCTTTCTTT.

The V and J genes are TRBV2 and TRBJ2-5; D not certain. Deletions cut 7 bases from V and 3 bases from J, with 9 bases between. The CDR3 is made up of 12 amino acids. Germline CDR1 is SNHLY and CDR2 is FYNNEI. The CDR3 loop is CASKQQEETQYF. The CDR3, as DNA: TGTGCCAGCAAACAGCAAGAAGAGACCCAGTACTTC.

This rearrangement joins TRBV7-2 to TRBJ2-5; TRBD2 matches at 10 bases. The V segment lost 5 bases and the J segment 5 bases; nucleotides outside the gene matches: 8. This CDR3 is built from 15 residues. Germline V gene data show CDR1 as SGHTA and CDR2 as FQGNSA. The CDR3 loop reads CASSDGTSAGETQYF. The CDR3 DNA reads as TGTGCCAGCAGCGATGGGACTAGCGCGGGGGAGACCCAGTACTTC.

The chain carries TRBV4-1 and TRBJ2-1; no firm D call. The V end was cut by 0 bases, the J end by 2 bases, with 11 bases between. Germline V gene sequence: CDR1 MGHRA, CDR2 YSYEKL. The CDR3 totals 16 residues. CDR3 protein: CASSQDSLLTYNEQFF. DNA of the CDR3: TGCGCCAGCAGCCAAGATAGTTTGTTAACCTACAATGAGCAGTTCTTC.

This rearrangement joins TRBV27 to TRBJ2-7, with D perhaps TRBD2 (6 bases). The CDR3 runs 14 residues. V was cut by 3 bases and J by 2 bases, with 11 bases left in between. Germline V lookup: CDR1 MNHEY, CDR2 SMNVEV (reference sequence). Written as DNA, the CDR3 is TGTGCCAGCAGTTTCGGGACTGCCACCTACGAGCAGTACTTC. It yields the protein CASSFGTATYEQYF.

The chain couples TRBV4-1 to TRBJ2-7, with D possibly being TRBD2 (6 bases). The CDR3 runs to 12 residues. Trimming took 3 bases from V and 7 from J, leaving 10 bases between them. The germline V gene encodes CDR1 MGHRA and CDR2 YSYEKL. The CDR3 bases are TGCGCCAGCAGCCACGGGACTGAAGAGCAGTACTTC. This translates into CASSHGTEEQYF.

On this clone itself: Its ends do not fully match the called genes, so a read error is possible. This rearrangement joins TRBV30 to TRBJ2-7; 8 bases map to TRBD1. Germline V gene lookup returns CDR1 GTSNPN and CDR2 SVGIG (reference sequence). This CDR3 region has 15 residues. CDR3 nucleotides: TGTGCCTGGAGTCCTGGGACAGGAGATCCTTACGGGCAGTACTTC. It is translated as CAWSPGTGDPYGQYF.

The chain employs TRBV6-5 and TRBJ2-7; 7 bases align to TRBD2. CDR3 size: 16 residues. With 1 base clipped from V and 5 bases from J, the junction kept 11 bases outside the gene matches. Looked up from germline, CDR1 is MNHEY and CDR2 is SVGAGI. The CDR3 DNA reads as TGTGCCAGCAGTTACTTAGGCAGCGGGATATTCGACGAGCAGTACTTC. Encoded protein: CASSYLGSGIFDEQYF.

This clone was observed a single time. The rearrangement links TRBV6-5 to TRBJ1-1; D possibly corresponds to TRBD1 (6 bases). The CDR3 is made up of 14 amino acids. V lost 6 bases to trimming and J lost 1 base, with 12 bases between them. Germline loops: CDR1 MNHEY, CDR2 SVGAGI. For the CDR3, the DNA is TGTGCCAGCAGCATACTACAGGGGAACACTGAAGCTTTCTTT. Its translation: CASSILQGNTEAFF.

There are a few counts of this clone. CDR3 bases: TGTGCCAGCAGCCAACTACAGGGATGGAGCTACGAGCAGTACTTC. It codes for CASSQLQGWSYEQYF. The chain joins TRBV4-2 to TRBJ2-7; TRBD1 might be the D (6 bases). Germline V gene data show CDR1 as LGHNA and CDR2 as YNFKEQ. The CDR3 length is 15 residues. Trimming stripped 2 bases from V and 3 bases from J, with 14 bases between.

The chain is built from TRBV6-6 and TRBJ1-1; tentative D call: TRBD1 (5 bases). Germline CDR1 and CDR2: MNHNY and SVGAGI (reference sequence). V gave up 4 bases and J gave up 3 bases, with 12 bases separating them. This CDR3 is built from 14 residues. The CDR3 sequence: CASSFGAGYTEAFF. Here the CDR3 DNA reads TGTGCCAGCAGTTTCGGGGCGGGGTACACTGAAGCTTTCTTT.

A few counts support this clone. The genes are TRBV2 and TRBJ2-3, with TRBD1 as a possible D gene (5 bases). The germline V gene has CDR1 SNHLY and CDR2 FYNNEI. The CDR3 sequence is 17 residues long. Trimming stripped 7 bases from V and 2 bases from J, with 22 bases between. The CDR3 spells CASISPIGREYTDTQYF. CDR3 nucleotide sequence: TGTGCCAGCATTTCCCCGATTGGCAGGGAATACACAGATACGCAGTATTTT. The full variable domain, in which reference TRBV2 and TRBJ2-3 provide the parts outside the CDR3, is EPEVTQTPSHQVTQMGQEVILRCVPISNHLYFYWYRQILGQKVEFLVSFYNNEISEKSEIFDDQFSVERPDGSNFTLKIRSTKLEDSAMYFCASISPIGREYTDTQYFGPGTRLTVL.

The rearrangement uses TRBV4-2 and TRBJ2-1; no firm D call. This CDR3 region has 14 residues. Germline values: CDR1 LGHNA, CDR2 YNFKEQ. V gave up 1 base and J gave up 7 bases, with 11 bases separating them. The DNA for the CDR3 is TGTGCCAGCAGCCAAGGTTCAGAACCAAATGAGCAGTTCTTC. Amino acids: CASSQGSEPNEQFF.

The DNA for the CDR3 is TGTGCCAGCAGTTACTCGCCCCCCTACGACTACGACGGGCAGTACTTC. This sequence encodes CASSYSPPYDYDGQYF. The V call is TRBV6-6, the J call TRBJ2-5, with a possible D match to TRBD2 (5 bases). V was clipped by 0 bases and J by 11 bases, with 22 bases between them. The germline V gene has CDR1 MNHNY and CDR2 SVGAGI (reference sequence). This CDR3 has 16 amino acids.

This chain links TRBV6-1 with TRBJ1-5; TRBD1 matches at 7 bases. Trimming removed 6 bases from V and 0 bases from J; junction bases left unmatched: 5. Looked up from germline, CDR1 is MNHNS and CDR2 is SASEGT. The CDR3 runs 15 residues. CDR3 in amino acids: CASSGDSYSNQPQHF. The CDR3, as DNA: TGTGCCAGCAGCGGGGACAGCTATAGCAATCAGCCCCAGCATTTT.

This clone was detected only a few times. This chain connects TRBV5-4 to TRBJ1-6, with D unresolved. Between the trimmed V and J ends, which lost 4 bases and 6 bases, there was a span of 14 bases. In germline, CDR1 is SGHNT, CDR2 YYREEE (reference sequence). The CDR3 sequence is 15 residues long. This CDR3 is CASSRQTAGNSPLHF. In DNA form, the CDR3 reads TGTGCCAGCAGCCGTCAAACTGCGGGTAATTCACCCCTCCACTTT.

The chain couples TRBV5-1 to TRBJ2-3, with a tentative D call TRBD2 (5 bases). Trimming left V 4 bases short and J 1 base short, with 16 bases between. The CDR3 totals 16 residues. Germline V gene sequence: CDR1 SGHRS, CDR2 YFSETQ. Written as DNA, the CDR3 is TGCGCCAGCAGCCTTGTAGGATGGGGAGGCACAGATACGCAGTATTTT. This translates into CASSLVGWGGTDTQYF.

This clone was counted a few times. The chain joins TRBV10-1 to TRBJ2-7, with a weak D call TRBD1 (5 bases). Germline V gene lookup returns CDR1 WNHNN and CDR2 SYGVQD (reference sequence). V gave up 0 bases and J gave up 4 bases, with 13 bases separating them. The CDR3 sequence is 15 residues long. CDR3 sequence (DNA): TGCGCCAGCAGTGAGTCACGGCAGGGTACGTACGAGCAGTACTTC. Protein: CASSESRQGTYEQYF.

This chain's CDR3 is CASSPVGLAHNEQFF. The CDR3 DNA follows: TGTGCCAGCAGCCCCGTTGGACTAGCACACAATGAGCAGTTCTTC. The chain combines TRBV6-5 with TRBJ2-1; TRBD2 agrees at 8 bases. CDR3 length: 15 residues. V was clipped by 6 bases and J by 5 bases; unmatched bases: 9. Germline V gene lookup returns CDR1 MNHEY and CDR2 SVGAGI.

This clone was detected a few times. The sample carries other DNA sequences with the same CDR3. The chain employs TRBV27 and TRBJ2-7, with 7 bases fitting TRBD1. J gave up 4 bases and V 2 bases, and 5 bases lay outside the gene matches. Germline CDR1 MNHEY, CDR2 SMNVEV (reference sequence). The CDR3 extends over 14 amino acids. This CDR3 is CASSLRGQAYEQYF. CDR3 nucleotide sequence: TGTGCCAGCAGTTTACGTGGACAGGCTTACGAGCAGTACTTC.

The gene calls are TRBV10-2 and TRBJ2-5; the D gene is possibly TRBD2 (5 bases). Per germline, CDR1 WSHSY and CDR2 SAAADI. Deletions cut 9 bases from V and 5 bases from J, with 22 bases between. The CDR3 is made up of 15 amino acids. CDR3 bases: TGCGCCAGTTCCAATTCCGGGCTAGCATACGAGACCCAGTACTTC. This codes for CASSNSGLAYETQYF.

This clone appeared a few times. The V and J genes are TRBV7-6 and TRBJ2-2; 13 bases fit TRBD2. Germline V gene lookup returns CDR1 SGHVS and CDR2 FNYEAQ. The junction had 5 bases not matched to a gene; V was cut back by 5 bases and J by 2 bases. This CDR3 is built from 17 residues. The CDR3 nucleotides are TGTGCCAGCAGCCCGTGGACTAGCGGGGGAAACACCGGGGAGCTGTTTTTT. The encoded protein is CASSPWTSGGNTGELFF.

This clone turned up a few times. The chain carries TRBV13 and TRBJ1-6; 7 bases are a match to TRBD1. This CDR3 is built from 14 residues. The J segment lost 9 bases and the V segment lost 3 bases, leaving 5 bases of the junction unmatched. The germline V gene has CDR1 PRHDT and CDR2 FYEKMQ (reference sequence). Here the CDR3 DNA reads TGTGCCAGCAGCTTGGGGCAGGGGGGTTCACCCCTCCACTTT. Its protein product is CASSLGQGGSPLHF.